This entry describes one T cell receptor (beta chain). Antigen unknown. Other DNA sequences from this sample encode an identical CDR3 as well. Trimming took 0 bases from V and 1 from J, leaving 7 bases between them. Germline CDR1 is SGHRS and CDR2 is YFSETQ. This CDR3 is 14 amino acids long. Each subset's genomic DNA was split evenly across several immunoSEQ plates. TCRdb keeps only in-frame clones here, not all; method: immunoSEQ multiplex PCR. The table lists a few million clones, 85% to 95% of them singletons. This record belongs to a study of shared clonotypes between healthy human individuals. Study background: The cohort had two women and a few men, ages 18 to 49. Overall study findings and caveats: As a rule, naive subsets had a larger estimated richness than memory subsets.

The specimen sequenced was naive CD4+ T cells from PBMCs. The subset denotes: CD45RA+ positively selected. The gene calls are TRBV5-1 and TRBJ1-2, with unresolved D. The TCR sequence derives from a young man in good health. Some clones in this sample may be carry-over from other donors' samples. The CDR3 loop is CASSLVSSNYGYTF. The DNA of the CDR3 is TGCGCCAGCAGCTTGGTGTCCAGTAACTATGGCTACACCTTC.